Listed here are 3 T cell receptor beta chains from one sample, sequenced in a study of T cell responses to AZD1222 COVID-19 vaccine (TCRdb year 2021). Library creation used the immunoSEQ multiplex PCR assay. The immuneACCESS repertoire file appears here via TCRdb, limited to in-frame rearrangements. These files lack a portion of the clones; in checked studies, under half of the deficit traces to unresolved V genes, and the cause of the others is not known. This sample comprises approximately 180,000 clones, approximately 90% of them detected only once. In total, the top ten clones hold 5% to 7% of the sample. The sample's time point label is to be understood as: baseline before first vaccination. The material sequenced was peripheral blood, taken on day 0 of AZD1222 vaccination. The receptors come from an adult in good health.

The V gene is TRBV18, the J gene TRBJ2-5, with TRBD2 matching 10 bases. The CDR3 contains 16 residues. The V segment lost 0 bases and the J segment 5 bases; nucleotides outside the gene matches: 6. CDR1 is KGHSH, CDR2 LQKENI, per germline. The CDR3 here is CASSPPQAGGRETQYF. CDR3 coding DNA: TGTGCCAGCTCACCACCGCAAGCGGGAGGGAGGGAGACCCAGTACTTC.

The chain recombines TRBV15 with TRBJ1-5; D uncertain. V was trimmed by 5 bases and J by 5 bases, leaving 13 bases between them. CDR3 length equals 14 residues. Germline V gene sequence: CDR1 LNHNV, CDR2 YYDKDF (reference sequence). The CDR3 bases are TGTGCCACCAGCGGTAGGGCAGGCCATCAGCCCCAGCATTTT. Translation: CATSGRAGHQPQHF.

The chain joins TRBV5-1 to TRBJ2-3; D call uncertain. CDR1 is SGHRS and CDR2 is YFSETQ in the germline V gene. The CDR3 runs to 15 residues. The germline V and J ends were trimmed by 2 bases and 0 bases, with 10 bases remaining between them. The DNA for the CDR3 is TGCGCCAGCAGCTTTGGGCCCCTAAGCACAGATACGCAGTATTTT. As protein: CASSFGPLSTDTQYF.